Listed here are 27 T cell receptor beta chains from one sample, sequenced in a study of type 1 regulatory T cells. One entry per CDR3 protein results from TCRdb running MiXCR on the reads. The repertoire includes about 18,000 distinct CDR3 sequences, 10% to 13% of them detected once, and under 3.5% sits in the top ten. Sequencing input: CD4+ T cells, either the whole sample or a sorted fraction (not recorded which). These receptors were taken from a human donor in good health.

This clonotype was found many times. The gene calls are TRBV19 and TRBJ2-2; D possibly corresponds to TRBD1 (5 bases). CDR1 is LNHDA and CDR2 is SQIVND in the germline V gene (reference sequence). CDR3 length equals 14 residues. The ends were cut back, 5 bases at V and 3 bases at J, with 10 bases in the middle. This CDR3 is CASSGAGHTGELFF. CDR3 sequence (DNA): TGTGCCAGTAGTGGGGCAGGACACACCGGGGAGCTGTTTTTT.

This clonotype was observed a handful of times. J is TRBJ1-2 and V is TRBV20-1; D gene uncertain. Trimming removed 0 bases from V and 5 bases from J, with 13 bases in between. In germline, CDR1 is DFQATT, CDR2 SNEGSKA (reference sequence). The CDR3 runs 14 residues. CDR3 DNA sequence: TGCAGTGCTAGAGATTCCGGGAACGGTTATGGCTACACCTTC. It encodes CSARDSGNGYGYTF.

The chain joins TRBV29-1 to TRBJ2-7; 11 bases match TRBD2. The ends lost 7 bases at V and 1 base at J; junction bases unmatched: 0. Germline CDR1 SQVTM, CDR2 ANQGSEA. The CDR3 has 12 residues. In DNA form, the CDR3 reads TGCAGCGGGACTAGCGGGTCCTACGAGCAGTACTTC. Its protein product is CSGTSGSYEQYF.

This clonotype has a count of ten or more. The CDR3 DNA reads as TGTGCCAGCAGCCGTACCGCCGGGCGGCTGGAGACCCAGTACTTC. This encodes CASSRTAGRLETQYF. The chain joins TRBV7-3 to TRBJ2-5, with unresolved D. This CDR3 has 15 amino acids. Germline V gene data show CDR1 as SGHTA and CDR2 as FQGTGA. Trimming took off 5 bases at V and 5 bases at J, with 18 bases between the two ends.

This clonotype was picked up many times. The chain couples TRBV5-1 to TRBJ2-7; D possibly uses TRBD1 or TRBD2 (5 bases each). CDR1 is SGHRS, CDR2 YFSETQ, per germline. CDR3 length: 12 amino acids. The germline V and J ends were trimmed by 4 bases and 3 bases, with 8 bases remaining between them. The CDR3 loop reads CASSGDLYEQYF. As DNA, the CDR3 is TGCGCCAGCAGCGGGGACCTCTACGAGCAGTACTTC.

The J gene is TRBJ2-7, the V gene TRBV7-9, with 7 bases aligning to TRBD1. The V gene end was trimmed by 5 bases and the J gene end by 3 bases; junction bases not matched to a gene: 10. The CDR3 runs 15 residues. Per germline, CDR1 SEHNR and CDR2 FQNEAQ (reference sequence). CDR3 sequence reads: CASSPRQGSLYEQYF. CDR3 nucleotide sequence: TGTGCCAGCAGCCCCAGACAGGGCTCCCTCTACGAGCAGTACTTC.

This clonotype was seen ten or more times. The chain joins TRBV28 to TRBJ2-3; weak D call: TRBD2 (6 bases). CDR3 length equals 14 residues. Between the trimmed V and J ends, which lost 10 bases and 2 bases, there was a span of 16 bases. Germline V CDR1 and CDR2: MDHEN, SYDVKM. The CDR3 spells CAIRSGSITDTQYF. In DNA, the CDR3 is TGTGCCATCCGAAGCGGGTCGATCACAGATACGCAGTATTTT. The full variable domain, rest sourced from reference TRBV28 and TRBJ2-3, is DVKVTQSSRYLVKRTGEKVFLECVQDMDHENMFWYRQDPGLGLRLIYFSYDVKMKEKGDIPEGYSVSREKKERFSLILESASTNQTSMYLCAIRSGSITDTQYFGPGTRLTVL.

In this sample, this clonotype turned up many times. This rearrangement joins TRBV10-3 to TRBJ2-7; 10 bases are shared with TRBD1. The CDR3 has 16 residues. Per the germline V gene, CDR1 is ENHRY and CDR2 is SYGVKD. The ends lost 5 bases at V and 0 bases at J; junction bases unmatched: 7. CDR3 coding DNA: TGTGCCATCAGTTTTCCGGGACAGGGGCGCTCCTACGAGCAGTACTTC. This sequence encodes CAISFPGQGRSYEQYF.

As for this clonotype: Possible read error: a much larger clone is one base away. This chain links TRBV4-3 with TRBJ2-7; D may match TRBD1 or TRBD2 (5 bases each). The CDR3 loop spans 15 amino acids. Germline CDR1 reads LGHNA; CDR2 reads YSLEER. As DNA, the CDR3 is TGCGCCAGCAGCAAAGATTCCGGGTGGGGGAACGAGCAGTACTTC. Its translation is CASSKDSGWGNEQYF.

As concerns this clonotype: Since a much larger clone is just one base distant, this may be a read error. This sequence joins TRBV6-5 and TRBJ1-1; 7 nucleotides align to TRBD1. From germline, CDR1 is MNHEY and CDR2 SVGAGI. The V gene end was trimmed by 5 bases and the J gene end by 6 bases; junction bases not matched to a gene: 9. CDR3 length equals 14 residues. CDR3 in DNA: TGTGCCAGCAGTCGGAGCACAGGGACAGCTGAAGCTTTCTTT. Translating it yields CASSRSTGTAEAFF.

This clonotype was seen many times. This chain uses TRBV28 with TRBJ2-7; D tentatively reads TRBD1 or TRBD2 (6 bases each). CDR1 and CDR2 from the germline V gene are MDHEN and SYDVKM. The CDR3 totals 15 residues. V dropped 3 bases and J dropped 3 bases, with 15 bases sitting between them. The chain's CDR3 is CASSFGEGGIYEQYF. The CDR3 DNA sequence: TGTGCCAGCAGTTTCGGCGAAGGGGGGATCTACGAGCAGTACTTC.

This clonotype was recorded at least ten times. The CDR3 DNA follows: TGTGCCAGCGGTCGACTGGGAACCTACGAGCAGTACTTC. Encoded protein: CASGRLGTYEQYF. The chain couples TRBV6-5 to TRBJ2-7; D call uncertain. The CDR3 has 13 amino acids. V lost 8 bases and J lost 2, with 13 bases in between. CDR1 and CDR2 from the germline V gene are MNHEY and SVGAGI.

The table lists this clonotype with many counts. The chain joins TRBV29-1 to TRBJ2-7; the match to TRBD1 covers 9 bases. J was trimmed by 6 bases and V by 7 bases; bases with no gene match: 10. CDR1 and CDR2 from the germline V gene are SQVTM and ANQGSEA. The CDR3 is made up of 13 amino acids. CDR3 residues: CSATMVTGGEQYF. CDR3 in DNA: TGCAGCGCTACAATGGTGACAGGGGGCGAGCAGTACTTC.

This sequence joins TRBV6-5 and TRBJ1-3; D unresolved. V gave up 2 bases and J gave up 3 bases, with 8 bases separating them. This CDR3 spans 14 amino acids. CDR1 is MNHEY and CDR2 is SVGAGI in the germline V gene. The DNA for the CDR3 is TGTGCCAGCAGTTACGCACGGGGTGGAAACACCATATATTTT. Amino acid sequence: CASSYARGGNTIYF.

This clonotype came up a few times. The genes are TRBV7-2 and TRBJ2-5; D not certain. The germline V gene encodes CDR1 SGHTA and CDR2 FQGNSA. The CDR3 length is 13 residues. The ends were cut back, 1 base at V and 4 bases at J, with 7 bases in the middle. This CDR3 is CASSLVRAETQYF. CDR3 in DNA: TGTGCCAGCAGCTTAGTTCGTGCAGAGACCCAGTACTTC.

This clonotype was observed a handful of times. The chain has TRBV28 and TRBJ2-7; D call uncertain. Germline V gene data show CDR1 as MDHEN and CDR2 as SYDVKM. V was cut by 2 bases and J by 0 bases, with 5 bases left in between. This CDR3 has 13 amino acids. CDR3 protein: CASSLPVSYEQYF. The CDR3 DNA sequence: TGTGCCAGCAGTTTACCGGTCTCCTACGAGCAGTACTTC.

This clonotype was recorded a few times. This chain uses TRBV27 with TRBJ2-1; 9 bases align to TRBD2. The CDR3 is made up of 15 amino acids. The germline CDR1 and CDR2 sequences are MNHEY and SMNVEV (reference sequence). V was pared by 5 bases and J by 1 base, with 3 bases of the junction left unmatched. The CDR3 sequence is CASSDSGSSYNEQFF. CDR3 bases: TGTGCCAGCAGTGATAGCGGGAGTTCCTACAATGAGCAGTTCTTC.

In this sample, this clonotype turned up many times. The CDR3 loop reads CAISVTGSGNTIYF. For the CDR3, the DNA is TGTGCCATCAGTGTAACAGGATCTGGAAACACCATATATTTT. The chain employs TRBV10-3 and TRBJ1-3; D possibly corresponds to TRBD1 (5 bases). Trimming left V 4 bases short and J 1 base short, with 8 bases between. Germline V CDR1 and CDR2: ENHRY, SYGVKD. The length of the CDR3 is 14 residues.

The chain couples TRBV5-6 to TRBJ2-2; 7 bases fit TRBD2. Germline assignment: CDR1 SGHDT and CDR2 YYEEEE. V was pared by 4 bases and J by 1 base, with 4 bases of the junction left unmatched. CDR3 length equals 15 residues. The CDR3 loop is CASSRLALNTGELFF. The DNA for the CDR3 is TGTGCCAGCAGCCGACTAGCTTTGAACACCGGGGAGCTGTTTTTT.

About this clonotype itself: A much larger clonotype is one base distant, so this may be a read error. This chain uses TRBV12-3 or TRBV12-4 with TRBJ2-7; tentative D call: TRBD2 (5 bases). Deletions cut 7 bases from V and 0 bases from J, with 16 bases between. CDR3 size: 15 residues. The chain's CDR3 is CASIPISVSSYEQYF. CDR3 coding DNA: TGTGCCAGCATTCCTATTAGCGTGAGCTCCTACGAGCAGTACTTC.

This clonotype came up many times. The genes are TRBV20-1 and TRBJ1-5; D is uncertain. The CDR3 totals 14 residues. Germline V CDR1 and CDR2: DFQATT, SNEGSKA (reference sequence). V dropped 6 bases and J dropped 0 bases, with 12 bases sitting between them. The CDR3: CSADPNYSNQPQHF. CDR3 DNA: TGCAGTGCCGACCCAAACTATAGCAATCAGCCCCAGCATTTT.

This clonotype was detected ten times or more. This chain links TRBV7-2 with TRBJ2-1; the D gene is possibly TRBD2 (5 bases). The CDR3 is 13 residues long. The V end was cut by 1 base, the J end by 6 bases, with 7 bases between. Germline CDR1 reads SGHTA; CDR2 reads FQGNSA. CDR3 residues: CASSLERGNEQFF. The CDR3 region has the DNA TGTGCCAGCAGCTTAGAACGGGGCAATGAGCAGTTCTTC.

This clonotype occurred many times. This chain connects TRBV5-8 to TRBJ2-1; 10 bases are shared with TRBD2. The CDR3 contains 14 residues. Germline assignment: CDR1 SGHTS and CDR2 YDEGEE. Trimming cost V 7 bases and J 7 bases; bases outside gene matches: 8. The CDR3 here is CASGGLAGANEQFF. CDR3 bases: TGTGCCAGCGGAGGGCTAGCGGGAGCGAATGAGCAGTTCTTC.

This clonotype was counted only a few times. The rearrangement joins TRBV29-1 to TRBJ2-1; D remains unclear. The CDR3 loop spans 11 amino acids. Germline V gene data show CDR1 as SQVTM and CDR2 as ANQGSEA. Trimming stripped 6 bases from V and 6 bases from J, with 9 bases between. The CDR3 region is CSVASSNEQFF. DNA of the CDR3: TGCAGCGTCGCCTCTAGCAATGAGCAGTTCTTC.

This clonotype is medium-sized in the sample. This rearrangement joins TRBV29-1 to TRBJ2-3; D is possibly TRBD2 (5 bases). The CDR3 runs to 13 residues. CDR1 is SQVTM and CDR2 is ANQGSEA in the germline V gene. V was trimmed by 0 bases and J by 3 bases, leaving 7 bases between them. Here the CDR3 reads CSVEDGGTDTQYF. In nucleotides, the CDR3 is TGCAGCGTTGAAGATGGCGGGACAGATACGCAGTATTTT.

By proportion, this clonotype is medium-sized. The rearrangement links TRBV30 to TRBJ2-7; D ambiguous. The CDR3 covers 13 residues. V shed 2 bases and J shed 0 bases, with 8 bases lying between them. CDR1 and CDR2 from the germline V gene are GTSNPN and SVGIG (reference sequence). The CDR3 DNA reads TGTGCCTGGAGTTTAGTTGGCTCCTACGAGCAGTACTTC. Encoded protein: CAWSLVGSYEQYF.

This clonotype was counted ten times or more. The CDR3, as DNA: TGTGCCAGCAGCGTAGTCCTAGGCGGGGAGCTGTTTTTT. It encodes CASSVVLGGELFF. V is TRBV9 and J is TRBJ2-2, with D unclear. The V end was cut by 0 bases, the J end by 7 bases, with 7 bases between. Germline values: CDR1 SGDLS, CDR2 YYNGEE. The CDR3 length is 13 residues.